This paragraph reports one TCR beta chain. Its target is unknown. Time point given: persistent/refractory GD, antithyroid drugs over 5 years with positive TRAb. PBMCs provided the RNA from which the TCR library was made. Peripheral blood, at about 9 milliliters, went into EDTA tubes. The data derive from a study of regulatory T cells in long-lasting Graves disease. The V end lost 9 bases, the J end lost 0 bases, and 20 bases lay between the germline ends. CDR1 KGHDR and CDR2 SFDVKD come from the germline V gene. This CDR3 region has 17 residues. Combining iRepertoire HTBI primers with Arm-PCR of CDR3 regions, the authors built TCR beta libraries. The authors' processing: Spanning all samples, the identified segments comprised around 60 TRBV and 14 TRBJ. Via MiXCR, TCRdb re-called the multiplex PCR reads, giving one row per CDR3 protein. The V and J calls were determined by TCRdb, not by the authors. Here the sample spans 500,000 to 800,000 distinct CDR3 sequences, about 32% being singletons.

Findings of the study overall: Relative to new patients (under 1,000), persistent patients exhibited greater sharing of public clonotypes (more than 2,500). Persistent disease was associated with favored TRBV28 usage and with favored use of TRBJ1-2 and TRBJ2-5.

This chain links TRBV24-1 with TRBJ1-5; D is possibly TRBD1 (5 bases). The origin of this receptor is a female donor with Graves disease. This specimen consisted of peripheral blood mononuclear cells (PBMCs), obtained when the disease was refractory, from a patient treated with antithyroid drugs. The CDR3 loop is CATGGVRHENSNQPQHF. In nucleotides, the CDR3 is TGTGCCACCGGAGGGGTCCGCCATGAGAATAGCAATCAGCCCCAGCATTTT.